This T cell receptor beta chain was recovered during a study of T cells in Graves' hyperthyroidism and ophthalmopathy. Overall study findings and caveats: A model built on 13 V-J features separated ophthalmopathy from stable hyperthyroidism. Ophthalmopathy was predicted by the model a median of about 6.5 months ahead of onset. Researchers found most expanded thyroid clonotypes above 0.001 in blood as well.

The CDR3 regions of TCR beta were amplified from RNA transcripts. First-round RT-PCR with HTBI primers amplified the TCR CDR3 region. TCRdb reprocessed the multiplex PCR reads with MiXCR, giving one entry per CDR3 protein. The sample has about 290,000 distinct CDR3 sequences, roughly 15% seen once. V shed 5 bases and J shed 11 bases, with 12 bases lying between them. Germline assignment: CDR1 MNHNS and CDR2 SASEGT. The CDR3 loop spans 12 amino acids. Newly diagnosed hyperthyroidism patients aged 18 to 65 years had disease lasting under 2 months. This clonotype was observed a handful of times. The antigen remains unidentified.

The sequence was obtained from a woman aged 40-49 years with Graves' hyperthyroidism. The chain uses TRBV6-1 and TRBJ2-2; D remains ambiguous. Sequencing was carried out using blood. The CDR3 sequence is CASSYGTEELFF. In nucleotides, the CDR3 is TGTGCCAGCAGTTATGGAACAGAAGAGCTGTTTTTT.